Below, 6 T cell receptor beta chains from the same sample are listed, as sequenced in a study of blood T cells in healthy people across ages. Sample-barcoded 5' priming and a J-beta primer mix drove a second PCR of roughly 6 to 12 cycles. Via MiXCR, TCRdb re-called the 5' RACE reads, giving one row per CDR3 protein. The sample shows about a million distinct CDR3 sequences, roughly two fifths of them seen only once. The sequenced sample was blood. These receptors all stem from a man between 18 and 29 years old in good health.

With regard to this clonotype: Just one base apart from a much larger clone, this may be a read error. The genes are TRBV4-3 and TRBJ2-4, with 7 bases lining up with TRBD1. Germline loops: CDR1 LGHNA, CDR2 YSLEER. Losses at the gene ends were 0 bases for V and 13 bases for J; bases not matched to a gene: 12. This CDR3 region has 15 residues. Here the CDR3 reads CASSQDGTADNEQYF. DNA for the CDR3: TGCGCCAGCAGCCAAGATGGGACAGCCGACAATGAGCAGTACTTC.

The V and J genes are TRBV9 and TRBJ1-4, with D hard to call. The V gene's germline CDR1 is SGDLS and CDR2 YYNGEE. Trimming cost V 0 bases and J 5 bases, with 11 bases left between them. The CDR3 runs to 15 residues. The CDR3 sequence: CASSVEGVGNEKLFF. The CDR3 DNA is TGTGCCAGCAGCGTAGAGGGTGTGGGCAATGAAAAACTGTTTTTT.

This clonotype came up many times. The rearrangement uses TRBV9 and TRBJ2-3; D may be TRBD2 (6 bases). V lost 0 bases to trimming and J lost 1 base, with 12 bases between them. The germline V gene encodes CDR1 SGDLS and CDR2 YYNGEE. This CDR3 has 16 residues. The CDR3 DNA follows: TGTGCCAGCAGCGTAGAAGGAGGGGACGGCACAGATACGCAGTATTTT. This translates into CASSVEGGDGTDTQYF.

V and J are TRBV18 and TRBJ1-2; 10 bases map to TRBD1. CDR1 KGHSH and CDR2 LQKENI come from the germline V gene. The CDR3 has 15 residues. J was trimmed by 6 bases and V by 6 bases; bases with no gene match: 10. Here the CDR3 DNA reads TGTGCCAGCTCCGACTCGCCCGGGACAGGGGATGGCTACACCTTC. Protein product: CASSDSPGTGDGYTF.

The chain has TRBV3-1 and TRBJ2-1, with D perhaps matching TRBD1 or TRBD2 (5 bases each). CDR3 length: 19 amino acids. V shed 0 bases and J shed 0 bases, with 18 bases lying between them. CDR1 and CDR2 from the germline V gene are LGHDT and YNNKEL (reference sequence). CDR3 amino acids: CASSQEGTGSISSYNEQFF. In DNA, the CDR3 is TGTGCCAGCAGCCAAGAAGGGACGGGGAGTATCAGCTCCTACAATGAGCAGTTCTTC.

This chain joins TRBV19 and TRBJ1-1, with no clear D. Germline V gene lookup returns CDR1 LNHDA and CDR2 SQIVND (reference sequence). Trimming took 3 bases from V and 6 from J, leaving 14 bases between them. There are 14 residues in the CDR3. CDR3 loop: CASSMGSQYSEAFF. The CDR3 nucleotides are TGTGCCAGTAGTATGGGATCCCAGTACTCTGAAGCTTTCTTT.